This is a list of T cell receptor beta chains from one sample in a study of T cells in Graves' hyperthyroidism and ophthalmopathy. TCRdb reanalysed the multiplex PCR reads using MiXCR and keeps one entry per CDR3 protein. The repertoire consists of some 490,000 distinct CDR3 sequences, with approximately 23% occurring once and the leading ten covering about 49%. The sequencing input was blood. These receptors were obtained from a woman between 65 and 79 years old with Graves' ophthalmopathy. Both conserved end residues are part of each CDR3. The D gene is left open where the match is weak. The listing skips clone size in some rows; elsewhere it reads once, few, many or a size class.

14	TRBD2	TRBV6-1	TRBJ2-1	few	CASRVWGGYNEQFF	TGTGCCAGCAGAGTTTGGGGGGGTTACAATGAGCAGTTCTTC
13	NA	TRBV7-3	TRBJ2-6	many	CASSSSGANVLTF	TGTGCCAGCAGTAGCTCTGGGGCCAACGTCCTGACTTTC
14	NA	TRBV7-7	TRBJ2-2	NA	CASSSGLPRGELFF	TGTGCTAGCAGCTCAGGACTCCCCCGCGGGGAGCTGTTTTTT
14	NA	TRBV10-3	TRBJ2-5	few	CAISGRLSQETQYF	TGTGCCATCAGTGGGAGGTTAAGCCAAGAGACCCAGTACTTC
15	TRBD1	TRBV20-1	TRBJ2-7	NA	CSARSVGTGAREQYF	TGCAGTGCTAGATCGGTGGGGACAGGGGCCCGCGAGCAGTACTTC
14	TRBD2	TRBV19	TRBJ2-2	many	CASSQGLNTGELFF	TGTGCCAGTAGCCAGGGACTAAACACCGGGGAGCTGTTTTTT
16	NA	TRBV27	TRBJ2-7	many	CASSPVPSRVHYEQYF	TGTGCCAGCAGTCCCGTTCCGAGCAGGGTACACTACGAGCAGTACTTC
15	NA	TRBV6-2/TRBV6-3	TRBJ1-1	many	CASSYTSSRISEAFF	TGTGCCAGCAGTTACACCTCCAGTCGCATTTCTGAAGCTTTCTTT
18	TRBD1	TRBV4-1	TRBJ1-2	NA	CASSPSFPGTGVIYGYTF	TGCGCCAGCAGCCCGTCTTTTCCCGGGACAGGGGTGATCTATGGCTACACCTTC
16	TRBD2	TRBV7-9	TRBJ2-1	NA	CASSSWEREGRHEQFF	TGTGCCAGCAGCTCCTGGGAGCGGGAGGGCCGCCATGAGCAGTTCTTC
14	TRBD1	TRBV20-1	TRBJ2-5	NA	CSALGTGTGRTQYF	TGCAGTGCTCTTGGGACAGGGACTGGGCGGACCCAGTACTTC
14	TRBD1	TRBV20-1	TRBJ2-4	few	CSAYIGTGGNIQYF	TGCAGTGCTTACATCGGGACAGGGGGAAACATTCAGTACTTC
14	NA	TRBV7-3	TRBJ2-3	NA	CASSPGPPPDTQYF	TGTGCCAGCAGCCCCGGCCCCCCACCCGATACGCAGTATTTT
19	NA	TRBV2	TRBJ1-6	NA	CASSQWQAAFGSANSPLHF	TGCGCCAGCAGCCAGTGGCAGGCGGCCTTTGGTTCCGCCAATTCACCCCTCCACTTT
14	TRBD1	TRBV20-1	TRBJ2-7	NA	CSARGDRVLGEQYF	TGCAGTGCTAGAGGGGACAGGGTATTGGGCGAGCAGTACTTC
15	NA	TRBV6-5	TRBJ2-5	few	CASSYAGQYQETQYF	TGTGCCAGCAGTTACGCGGGACAGTACCAAGAGACCCAGTACTTC
14	NA	TRBV7-2	TRBJ2-2	many	CASSLASFTGELFF	TGTGCCAGCAGCTTAGCTAGTTTCACCGGGGAGCTGTTTTTT
11	NA	TRBV28	TRBJ1-1	many	CASRYSHEAFF	TGTGCCAGCAGGTACAGTCATGAAGCTTTCTTT
15	NA	TRBV5-6	TRBJ1-5	few	CASSLRGVGNQPQHF	TGTGCCAGCAGCTTGCGGGGTGTGGGCAATCAGCCCCAGCATTTT
15	NA	TRBV25-1	TRBJ1-1	many	CASSELSGVNTEAFF	TGTGCCAGCAGTGAATTGTCCGGGGTCAACACTGAAGCTTTCTTT
14	NA	TRBV9	TRBJ2-7	NA	CASSAGSHLGEQYF	TGTGCCAGCAGCGCAGGCAGCCACCTCGGCGAGCAGTACTTC
17	TRBD2	TRBV12-3/TRBV12-4	TRBJ2-7	few	CASMLLGGLAGAGEQYF	TGTGCCAGCATGCTCCTAGGGGGACTAGCGGGAGCGGGCGAGCAGTACTTC
16	TRBD2	TRBV6-1	TRBJ2-7	NA	CASSSRTSGWRYGQYF	TGTGCCAGCAGCTCCCGTACTAGCGGCTGGCGGTACGGGCAGTACTTC
16	TRBD2	TRBV20-1	TRBJ2-1	NA	CSARELGLAGGDEQFF	TGCAGTGCTAGAGAGTTGGGCCTAGCGGGAGGGGATGAGCAGTTCTTC
15	NA	TRBV24-1	TRBJ2-7	NA	CATSDPGLRKDEQYF	TGTGCCACCAGTGACCCGGGACTCAGGAAGGACGAGCAGTACTTC
13	NA	TRBV3-1	TRBJ1-2	few	CASSQGEYYGYTF	TGTGCCAGCAGCCAAGGGGAATACTATGGCTACACCTTC
16	TRBD2	TRBV28	TRBJ2-2	NA	CASSFGGAGGIGELFF	TGTGCCAGCAGTTTCGGAGGAGCGGGAGGTATCGGGGAGCTGTTTTTT
15	NA	TRBV6-2/TRBV6-3	TRBJ2-1	many	CASSYFSSADNEQFF	TGTGCCAGCAGTTACTTTTCTAGCGCGGACAATGAGCAGTTCTTC
13	NA	TRBV27	TRBJ2-5	NA	CASSLPGAGTQYF	TGTGCCAGCAGTTTACCAGGGGCAGGGACCCAGTACTTC
16	TRBD2	TRBV10-3	TRBJ2-1	many	CAIRPSGRDSYNEQFF	TGTGCCATCAGGCCTAGCGGGAGGGATTCCTACAATGAGCAGTTCTTC
17	NA	TRBV12-5	TRBJ1-5	few	CASGGGGPLHSNQPQHF	TGTGCTAGTGGTGGGGGCGGGCCGCTCCATAGCAATCAGCCCCAGCATTTT
15	NA	TRBV3-1	TRBJ2-7	NA	CASSQEQGGNSEQYF	TGTGCCAGCAGCCAAGAGCAGGGGGGGAATTCCGAGCAGTACTTC
15	TRBD2	TRBV19	TRBJ2-1	NA	CASSLTAGGLSEQFF	TGTGCCAGTAGTTTGACGGCGGGAGGGCTTAGTGAGCAGTTCTTC
16	TRBD1	TRBV3-1	TRBJ2-3	NA	CASSRGTGPVTDTQYF	TGTGCCAGCAGCCGGGGGACAGGCCCGGTGACAGATACGCAGTATTTT
12	TRBD1	TRBV2	TRBJ2-5	many	CASRRQGETQYF	TGTGCCAGCAGAAGACAGGGGGAGACCCAGTACTTC
17	NA	TRBV18	TRBJ2-5	once	CASSPPPRVHLRETQYF	TGTGCCAGCTCACCACCGCCCCGGGTACACCTTAGGGAGACCCAGTACTTC
17	NA	TRBV14	TRBJ2-7	NA	CASSQDIVGGADYEQYF	TGTGCCAGCAGCCAAGATATTGTGGGTGGGGCAGACTACGAGCAGTACTTC
15	NA	TRBV12-5	TRBJ2-7	NA	CASGLPKRGSHEQYF	TGTGCTAGTGGTTTGCCAAAGAGGGGATCCCACGAGCAGTACTTC
17	NA	TRBV15	TRBJ2-2	NA	CATSRDPPQANTGELFF	TGTGCCACCAGCAGAGATCCCCCCCAGGCGAACACCGGGGAGCTGTTTTTT
13	NA	TRBV12-3/TRBV12-4	TRBJ1-1	many	CASSLKVNTEAFF	TGTGCCAGCAGTTTAAAAGTTAACACTGAAGCTTTCTTT
14	NA	TRBV6-1	TRBJ1-2	many	CASRARESNYGYTF	TGTGCCAGCAGGGCTCGAGAGAGTAACTATGGCTACACCTTC
16	NA	TRBV9	TRBJ2-2	few	CASSVAGGGLTGELFF	TGTGCCAGCAGCGTAGCCGGGGGCGGCTTGACCGGGGAGCTGTTTTTT
15	TRBD2	TRBV9	TRBJ2-5	NA	CASSVGLAAQETQYF	TGTGCCAGCAGCGTAGGACTAGCCGCCCAAGAGACCCAGTACTTC
13	NA	TRBV5-4	TRBJ2-7	few	CASSLDEGNEQYF	TGTGCCAGCAGCTTGGACGAGGGGAACGAGCAGTACTTC
13	NA	TRBV12-3/TRBV12-4	TRBJ1-1	many	CASSLKSNTEAFF	TGTGCCAGCAGTTTAAAGTCGAACACTGAAGCTTTCTTT
12	TRBD1	TRBV30	TRBJ2-7	few	CAFRDRGSEQYF	TGTGCCTTCCGGGACAGGGGAAGCGAGCAGTACTTC
12	NA	TRBV6-5	TRBJ2-2	many	CASSYPTGELFF	TGTGCCAGCAGTTACCCCACCGGGGAGCTGTTTTTT
13	NA	TRBV2	TRBJ1-2	many	CASSKRRENGYTF	TGTGCCAGCTCTAAAAGGAGGGAGAACGGCTACACCTTC
16	NA	TRBV10-3	TRBJ2-7	few	CAISESFGTQAYEQYF	TGTGCCATCAGTGAGTCGTTTGGGACTCAGGCCTACGAGCAGTACTTC
14	TRBD1	TRBV20-1	TRBJ1-1	NA	CSAMRTGGNTEAFF	TGCAGTGCAATGAGGACAGGGGGGAACACTGAAGCTTTCTTT
17	TRBD2	TRBV7-6	TRBJ2-3	NA	CASSLAGLAVSTDTQYF	TGTGCCAGCAGCTTAGCAGGACTAGCGGTTAGCACAGATACGCAGTATTTT
14	NA	TRBV29-1	TRBJ1-1	many	CSVEGVLMNTEAFF	TGCAGCGTTGAAGGGGTTCTTATGAACACTGAAGCTTTCTTT
11	NA	TRBV7-2	TRBJ1-2	NA	CASSKTGLGTF	TGTGCCAGCAGCAAAACAGGGCTTGGGACCTTC
15	TRBD1	TRBV5-1	TRBJ2-7	few	CASSLRTGEKGEQYF	TGCGCCAGCAGCTTGCGGACAGGGGAGAAGGGCGAGCAGTACTTC
13	NA	TRBV4-3	TRBJ2-1	few	CASSQEVNNEQFF	TGCGCCAGCAGCCAAGAGGTAAACAATGAGCAGTTCTTC
15	TRBD2	TRBV6-1	TRBJ2-7	NA	CASPDSGSVSGEQYF	TGTGCCAGCCCCGATAGCGGGAGCGTATCGGGAGAGCAGTACTTC
15	NA	TRBV28	TRBJ2-2	many	CASSKMTTNTGELFF	TGTGCCAGCAGTAAAATGACAACGAACACCGGGGAGCTGTTTTTT
15	NA	TRBV28	TRBJ2-3	NA	CAIRPTGRSTDTQYF	TGTGCCATTCGTCCTACAGGCCGTAGCACAGATACGCAGTATTTT